A selection of T cell receptor beta chains follows, all from one sample in a study of CD8+ T cells in alopecia areata. Repertoires were generated with immunoSEQ multiplex PCR, while TCRdb's copy carries only in-frame clones and drops some. The data show about 210,000 clones, 43% seen once. Sequenced here: CD4+ T cells sorted from blood, sampled at approximately week 37, from a patient treated with tofacitinib. The receptor set was obtained from a human donor with alopecia areata. Both conserved end residues are trimmed from each CDR3. D genes are given only for firm matches.

>TRBV29-1|TRBD2|TRBJ2-1
SVRGSGSYNEQF
>TRBV12-5|TRBD2|TRBJ2-1
ASGLVGLVGSGTSYYNEQF
>TRBV29-1|-|TRBJ2-7
SVTRQAGEQY
>TRBV19|-|TRBJ1-1
ASSIQGLNTEAF
>TRBV11-2|-|TRBJ1-4
ASSLARGRGEKLF
>TRBV19|TRBD1|TRBJ2-1
ASSHRDRVIQNEQF
>TRBV2|TRBD2|TRBJ2-7
ASRGTSGRAQPKEQY
>TRBV10-2|TRBD2|TRBJ2-3
ASSSGNTDTQY
>TRBV27|TRBD1|TRBJ1-3
ASSLKGAFSGNTIY
>TRBV30|TRBD1|TRBJ1-5
ACGQGNNQPQH
>TRBV7-9|-|TRBJ1-2
ASSLALTAYGYT
>TRBV29-1|-|TRBJ2-1
SVEPTPYNEQF
>TRBV7-2|TRBD1|TRBJ1-5
ASSPGQGYQPQH
>TRBV11-1|TRBD2|TRBJ2-5
ASSSPGSGRAETQY
>TRBV4-2|TRBD1|TRBJ1-2
ASSQGTGVGYGYT
>TRBV7-2|TRBD1|TRBJ1-2
ASSRQGVYGYT
>TRBV9|TRBD2|TRBJ2-7
ASGREATYEQY
>TRBV2|TRBD1|TRBJ2-6
ASSADRGTGANVLT
>TRBV11-2|-|TRBJ2-5
ASSPETRAYTQY
>TRBV5-1|-|TRBJ2-2
ASSLQTVNTGELF
>TRBV19|TRBD1|TRBJ2-2
ASSALDRDTGELF
>TRBV2|-|TRBJ2-3
ASSEQGADTQY
>TRBV18|TRBD1|TRBJ2-7
ASSRTGLEQY
>TRBV9|TRBD2|TRBJ2-2
ASSAGTQGLAGPGPLF
>TRBV5-1|-|TRBJ2-2
ASSLVVTGELF
>TRBV7-2|-|TRBJ1-4
ASSLKGSGEKLF
>TRBV10-2|-|TRBJ1-1
ASSGRNTEAF
>TRBV29-1|TRBD1|TRBJ1-2
SVEDRGDYGYT
>TRBV19|-|TRBJ2-1
ASSIGYNEQF
>TRBV20-1|-|TRBJ2-4
SATPRYIQY
>TRBV28|-|TRBJ2-7
ASSFPRDTYEQY
>TRBV6-6|TRBD2|TRBJ2-1
ASSRSGSSYNEQF
>TRBV29-1|-|TRBJ2-7
SVVAATHYEQY
>TRBV27|TRBD2|TRBJ2-1
ASSSRLAGGYNEQF
>TRBV5-1|TRBD1|TRBJ2-7
ASSPDRGGLEQY
>TRBV11-2|-|TRBJ2-7
ASSLDPGSDEQY
>TRBV5-6|-|TRBJ2-1
ASSLRAGASGNEQF
>TRBV11-2|-|TRBJ1-1
ASRQSVEAF
>TRBV4-2|-|TRBJ1-1
ASSQDWNREAEAF
>TRBV29-1|TRBD2|TRBJ2-5
SVGGAGVAETQY
>TRBV29-1|-|TRBJ2-2
SVEGDHTGELF
>TRBV29-1|-|TRBJ1-1
SSRDQMNTEAF
>TRBV29-1|TRBD1|TRBJ2-7
SVDLSRTGEQY
>TRBV5-1|TRBD1|TRBJ2-5
ASSVGTEPQETQY
>TRBV14|TRBD2|TRBJ2-1
ASSQRPGLAGGLGNEQF
>TRBV30|-|TRBJ1-1
AWGRTLTEAF
>TRBV15|TRBD2|TRBJ2-1
ATSRGAGVGDEQF
>TRBV11-1|-|TRBJ2-7
ASRTGGTYEQY
>TRBV29-1|TRBD1|TRBJ1-1
SVQTGVNTEAF
>TRBV5-4|TRBD1|TRBJ2-4
ASSPGQGGGRNIQY
>TRBV29-1|TRBD1|TRBJ2-2
SVGALQGAVTGELF
>TRBV6-5|-|TRBJ2-7
ATSKGNLQY
>TRBV6-5|-|TRBJ1-2
ASRSLGGYT